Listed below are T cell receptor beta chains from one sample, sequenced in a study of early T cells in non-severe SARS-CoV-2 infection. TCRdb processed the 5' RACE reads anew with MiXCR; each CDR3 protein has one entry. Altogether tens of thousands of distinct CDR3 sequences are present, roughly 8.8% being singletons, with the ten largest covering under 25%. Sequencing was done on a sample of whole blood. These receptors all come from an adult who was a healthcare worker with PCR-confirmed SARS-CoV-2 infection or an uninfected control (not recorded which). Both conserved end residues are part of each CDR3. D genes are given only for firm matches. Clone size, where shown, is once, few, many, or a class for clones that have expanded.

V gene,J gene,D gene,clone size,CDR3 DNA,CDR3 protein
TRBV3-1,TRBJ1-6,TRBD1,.,TGTGCCAGCTCTCCGGGACAGAAAAATTCACCCCTCCACTTT,CASSPGQKNSPLHF
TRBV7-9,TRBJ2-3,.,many,TGTGCCAGCAGGCATAAAACTACAGATACGCAGTATTTT,CASRHKTTDTQYF
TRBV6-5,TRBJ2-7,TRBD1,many,TGTGCCAGCAGTCGACAGGGGTTTATCAACGAGCAGTACTTC,CASSRQGFINEQYF
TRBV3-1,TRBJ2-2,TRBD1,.,TGTGCCAGCAGCCGACAGGGAAGTACCGGGGAGCTGTTTTTT,CASSRQGSTGELFF
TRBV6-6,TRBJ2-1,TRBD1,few,TGTGCCAGCAGACCCTGGGTACAGGGGGCCGTATTCTTC,CASRPWVQGAVFF
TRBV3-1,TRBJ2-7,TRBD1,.,TGTGCCAGCAGCCAAGACGTCGGGACAGTCTTCTCCTACGAGCAGTACTTC,CASSQDVGTVFSYEQYF
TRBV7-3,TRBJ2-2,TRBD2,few,TGTGCCAGCAGCTTAACTTTCCAGGCAGGGAGGGCCGGGGAGCTGTTTTTT,CASSLTFQAGRAGELFF
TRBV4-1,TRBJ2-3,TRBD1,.,TGCGCCAGCAGCCAGCAGGGGGTGGGCCCAGATCCGCAGTATTTT,CASSQQGVGPDPQYF
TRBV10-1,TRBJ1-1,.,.,TGCGCCAGCAGTGATGGCAGGGACACTGAAGCTTTCTTT,CASSDGRDTEAFF
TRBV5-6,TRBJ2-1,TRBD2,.,TGTGCCAGCAGCTCAGGACTAGCGGTGCACCGCCACAATGAGCAGTTCTTC,CASSSGLAVHRHNEQFF
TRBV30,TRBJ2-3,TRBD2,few,TGTGCCTGGAGTGTATTCCGGGGGGGAAGCACAGATACGCAGTATTTT,CAWSVFRGGSTDTQYF
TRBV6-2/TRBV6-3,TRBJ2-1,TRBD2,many,TGTGCCAGCAGTTTGAGTAGCGGGGGAACGCAGTTCTTC,CASSLSSGGTQFF
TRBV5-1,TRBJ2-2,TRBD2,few,TGCGCCAGCAGCTTATTACTAGCGGGGGTCGCGAACACCGGGGAGCTGTTTTTT,CASSLLLAGVANTGELFF
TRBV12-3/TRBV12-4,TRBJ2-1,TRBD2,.,TGTGCCAGCAGTTTGGAGGCGGGGGGCCTCAATGAGCAGTTCTTC,CASSLEAGGLNEQFF
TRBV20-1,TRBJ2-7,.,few,TGCAGTGCCCCCACCAATATCGAGCAGTACTTC,CSAPTNIEQYF
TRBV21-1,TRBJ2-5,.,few,TGTGCCAGCAGAAGGACTAGCGGGACAGACCAAGAGACCCAGTACTTC,CASRRTSGTDQETQYF
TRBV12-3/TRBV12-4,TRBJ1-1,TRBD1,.,TGTGCCAGCACCTGGGCAGGGGGGGGAACTGAAGCTTTCTTT,CASTWAGGGTEAFF
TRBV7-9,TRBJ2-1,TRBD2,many,TGTGCCAGCAGCCCCCATGAGCGGGGGGGGGCTTACAATGAGCAGTTCTTC,CASSPHERGGAYNEQFF
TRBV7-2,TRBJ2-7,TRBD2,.,TGTGCCAGCAGCTTACTAGCGGGGTTCTACGAGCAGTACTTC,CASSLLAGFYEQYF
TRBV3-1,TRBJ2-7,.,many,TGTGCCAGCAGCCCCTCGTGGTCCTACGAGCAGTACTTC,CASSPSWSYEQYF
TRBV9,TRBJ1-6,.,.,TGTGCCAGCAGCGTAACGGACGTCGGTTCACCCCTCCACTTT,CASSVTDVGSPLHF
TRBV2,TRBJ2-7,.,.,TGTGCCAGCAGTGACCAAGGCGCCGACAACGAGCAGTACTTC,CASSDQGADNEQYF
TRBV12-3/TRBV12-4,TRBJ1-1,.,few,TGTGCCAGCAGTTTCGGGGCCCCGAACACTGAAGCTTTCTTT,CASSFGAPNTEAFF
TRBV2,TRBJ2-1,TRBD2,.,TGTGCCAGCAGTGACGTCGGGGGGGCCTCGAAGCAGTTCTTC,CASSDVGGASKQFF
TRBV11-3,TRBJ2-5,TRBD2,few,TGTGCCAGCAGCTCAAGACCGGGGGGGACCCAGTACTTC,CASSSRPGGTQYF